This TCR beta chain was documented in a study of blood T cell repertoires in COVID-19. Assay: immunoSEQ multiplex PCR; the TCRdb copy retains only in-frame clones and omits some. The sample lists about 140,000 clones, around 83% seen once, with 1.5% to 2% in the top ten. The V gene lost 1 base and the J gene lost 7 bases, with 5 bases spanning the gap. CDR1 and CDR2 (germline): LGHNA, YNFKEQ. The CDR3 extends over 12 amino acids. This TCR derives from a human donor in a cohort sampled during active COVID-19. The sequenced sample consisted of peripheral blood. The chain recombines TRBV4-2 with TRBJ2-1, with D unclear. The CDR3 region is CASSQVLNEQFF. CDR3 DNA: TGTGCCAGCAGCCAAGTTTTAAATGAGCAGTTCTTC.